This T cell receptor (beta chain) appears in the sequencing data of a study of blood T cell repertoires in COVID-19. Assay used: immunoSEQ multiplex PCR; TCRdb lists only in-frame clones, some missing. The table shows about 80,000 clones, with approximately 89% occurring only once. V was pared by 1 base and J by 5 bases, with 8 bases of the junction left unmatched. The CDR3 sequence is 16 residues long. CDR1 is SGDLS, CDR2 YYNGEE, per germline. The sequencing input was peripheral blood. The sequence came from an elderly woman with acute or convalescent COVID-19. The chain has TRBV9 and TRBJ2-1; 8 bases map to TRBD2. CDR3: CASSVRSGSTNNEQFF. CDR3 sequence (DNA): TGTGCCAGCAGCGTAAGGAGCGGGAGTACGAACAATGAGCAGTTCTTC. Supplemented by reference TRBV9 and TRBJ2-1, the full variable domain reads DSGVTQTPKHLITATGQRVTLRCSPRSGDLSVYWYQQSLDQGLQFLIQYYNGEERAKGNILERFSAQQFPDLHSELNLSSLELGDSALYFCASSVRSGSTNNEQFFGPGTRLTVL.